The next 21 T cell receptor beta chains were all read from a single sample in a study of T cell repertoires in cytomegalovirus infection (dated by TCRdb to about 2019). Their antigens are not known. Sequencing instrument: Illumina HiSeq 1500. The raw public reads went through TCRdb reprocessing: fastp at Q25, MiXCR clone calling, in-frame beta chains kept. Every CDR3 protein is listed once, alongside the most common genes and DNA of its rows. Here the sample has approximately 89,000 distinct CDR3 sequences; around 32% occur a single time. The ten top clones hold over 60% of the sample. Interpreted using the paper, the treatment or condition label stands for: in vitro stimulation with specific CMV peptide epitopes to enrich CMV-specific T cells. The sequencing used CD8+ T cells from cultured PBMCs, collected from culture after CMV antigen stimulation. The receptors were sampled from a human donor in good health (CMV status not recorded). Some clones in this sample may be carry-over from other donors' samples.

This clonotype has more than one count but fewer than ten. V is TRBV7-9 and J is TRBJ2-7, with D hard to call. This CDR3 comprises 17 residues. The V end lost 5 bases, the J end lost 3 bases, and 23 bases lay between the germline ends. The V gene's germline CDR1 is SEHNR and CDR2 FQNEAQ (reference sequence). CDR3 coding DNA: TGTGCCAGCAGCCCCGGGTTCGAGCAGTGGATTGACTACGAGCAGTACTTC. Translation: CASSPGFEQWIDYEQYF.

Only a few counts were recorded for this clonotype. The J gene is TRBJ2-5, the V gene TRBV7-9, with D perhaps TRBD1 or TRBD2 (5 bases each). V lost 2 bases to trimming and J lost 5 bases, with 9 bases between them. From germline, CDR1 is SEHNR and CDR2 FQNEAQ (reference sequence). There are 13 residues in the CDR3. CDR3: CASSLFREETQYF. DNA of the CDR3: TGTGCCAGCAGCTTATTCAGGGAGGAGACCCAGTACTTC.

This rearrangement joins TRBV4-1 to TRBJ2-5, with D perhaps being TRBD1 or TRBD2 (5 bases each). The CDR3 has 14 residues. Trimming left V 3 bases short and J 5 bases short, with 13 bases between. The germline CDR1 and CDR2 sequences are MGHRA and YSYEKL. The CDR3 loop is CASSQQDGGETQYF. The CDR3 region has the DNA TGCGCCAGCAGCCAGCAGGATGGGGGTGAGACCCAGTACTTC.

This clonotype was seen a handful of times. The chain uses TRBV12-3 or TRBV12-4 and TRBJ1-5; possibly TRBD1 for D (5 bases). CDR3 length equals 14 residues. V lost 2 bases and J lost 6, with 11 bases in between. CDR3 protein: CASSLSRRGQPQHF. The CDR3 DNA reads as TGTGCCAGCAGTTTAAGTAGGAGGGGTCAGCCCCAGCATTTT.

This clonotype came up many times. The chain is built from TRBV20-1 and TRBJ1-5, with D possibly being TRBD1 (5 bases). CDR1 and CDR2 from the germline V gene are DFQATT and SNEGSKA (reference sequence). The CDR3 has 15 amino acids. Trimming took off 3 bases at V and 0 bases at J, with 12 bases between the two ends. CDR3 loop: CSARRGGYSNQPQHF. The CDR3 DNA follows: TGCAGTGCTAGGCGGGGGGGTTATAGCAATCAGCCCCAGCATTTT.

Points on this clonotype: Mismatch with germline at one junction end may stem from a read error. The CDR3 here is CAGSFTGEAFF. CDR3 nucleotides: TGTGCCGGCAGCTTTACAGGTGAAGCTTTCTTT. The chain employs TRBV7-4 and TRBJ1-1, with D maybe TRBD1 (5 bases). CDR1 is SGHVT and CDR2 is SQSDAQ in the germline V gene. CDR3 length equals 11 residues.

This chain uses TRBV7-6 with TRBJ2-1; either TRBD1 or TRBD2 may supply D (5 bases each). Germline V gene data show CDR1 as SGHVS and CDR2 as FNYEAQ. Trimming took off 4 bases at V and 4 bases at J, with 17 bases between the two ends. This CDR3 comprises 16 residues. CDR3 amino acids: CASSSQGAPFYNEQFF. The CDR3 coding sequence is TGTGCCAGCAGCTCCCAGGGAGCCCCTTTTTACAATGAGCAGTTCTTC. The full variable domain, its missing parts supplied by reference TRBV7-6 and TRBJ2-1, is GAGVSQSPRYKVTKRGQDVALRCDPISGHVSLYWYRQALGQGPEFLTYFNYEAQQDKSGLPNDRFSAERPEGSISTLTIQRTEQRDSAMYRCASSSQGAPFYNEQFFGPGTRLTVL.

The rearrangement uses TRBV6-5 and TRBJ2-7; D is uncertain. The germline V and J ends were trimmed by 2 bases and 1 base, with 12 bases remaining between them. This CDR3 spans 15 amino acids. Germline V lookup: CDR1 MNHEY, CDR2 SVGAGI. CDR3 region: CASSYTDTDSYEQYF. The CDR3 DNA is TGTGCCAGCAGTTACACAGACACGGATTCCTACGAGCAGTACTTC.

CDR3 region: CASSYTSSYEQYF. The CDR3, as DNA: TGTGCCAGCAGCTATACTAGCTCCTACGAGCAGTACTTC. J is TRBJ2-7 and V is TRBV6-1; D possibly corresponds to TRBD2 (5 bases). V was shortened by 6 bases and J by 0 bases, with 9 bases between the two germline ends. There are 13 residues in the CDR3. CDR1 is MNHNS and CDR2 is SASEGT in the germline V gene.

The chain carries TRBV11-2 and TRBJ2-7; no firm D call. The CDR3 is 18 residues long. Trimming removed 4 bases from V and 1 base from J, with 23 bases in between. Looked up from germline, CDR1 is SGHAT and CDR2 is FQNNGV. CDR3 amino acids: CASSSLRRRFGFSYEQYF. The CDR3 DNA reads TGTGCCAGCAGCTCCCTCCGTAGAAGATTTGGATTTTCCTACGAGCAGTACTTC.

This clonotype has just one count. The J gene is TRBJ1-1, the V gene TRBV5-1; D ambiguous. Germline V lookup: CDR1 SGHRS, CDR2 YFSETQ. Trimming took 2 bases from V and 0 from J, leaving 8 bases between them. The CDR3 runs to 14 residues. CDR3: CASSLGAVNTEAFF. DNA of the CDR3: TGCGCCAGCAGCTTAGGTGCCGTGAACACTGAAGCTTTCTTT.

About this clonotype: Germline is not matched at one junction end, which may reflect a read error. The V and J genes are TRBV28 and TRBJ1-1, with D hard to call. Germline loops: CDR1 MDHEN, CDR2 SYDVKM. This CDR3 contains 12 residues. The CDR3: CAADSSETGAFF. The DNA of the CDR3 is TGTGCCGCCGACTCCTCGGAGACTGGAGCTTTCTTT.

As regards this clonotype: A single base separates this from a much larger clone, so it may be a read error. This chain joins TRBV19 and TRBJ1-2; unclear D gene. The germline V gene has CDR1 LNHDA and CDR2 SQIVND (reference sequence). This CDR3 is 15 amino acids long. The CDR3 DNA follows: TGTGCCAGTAGTATAGACCTAGGAAATAACTATGACTACACCTTC. Translating gives CASSIDLGNNYDYTF.

Concerning this clonotype itself: One junction end does not reproduce the germline sequence, and a read error may be involved. The rearrangement links TRBV27 to TRBJ2-1; 13 bases fit TRBD2. In germline, CDR1 is MNHEY, CDR2 SMNVEV (reference sequence). CDR3 size: 15 residues. In DNA, the CDR3 is TGTGCCAGCAGTCCACTAGCGGGGGGGGACAATGAGCTGTTCTTC. Residues: CASSPLAGGDNELFF.

This chain connects TRBV15 to TRBJ1-5; TRBD1 aligns across 7 bases. Germline lookup yields CDR1 LNHNV and CDR2 YYDKDF (reference sequence). The CDR3 is made up of 18 amino acids. Unmatched junction bases numbered 13, after V lost 5 bases and J lost 0 bases. CDR3 region: CATSPTMGGGPSNQPQHF. DNA for the CDR3: TGTGCCACCAGCCCTACGATGGGAGGGGGCCCTAGCAATCAGCCCCAGCATTTT.

The V call is TRBV15, the J call TRBJ2-2; 11 bases fit TRBD1. CDR3 length: 18 residues. Germline assignment: CDR1 LNHNV and CDR2 YYDKDF (reference sequence). The junction had 9 bases not matched to a gene; V was cut back by 4 bases and J by 2 bases. Here the CDR3 DNA reads TGTGCCACCAGCACCTACGGGACAGGGGGTTCTAACACCGGGGAGCTGTTTTTT. Translating gives CATSTYGTGGSNTGELFF.

The V gene is TRBV29-1, the J gene TRBJ2-6, with D possibly being TRBD1 (6 bases). V was trimmed by 2 bases and J by 0 bases, leaving 11 bases between them. CDR1 SQVTM and CDR2 ANQGSEA come from the germline V gene. This CDR3 is 16 amino acids long. The CDR3 coding sequence is TGCAGCGTTGAACGGGACACCGACTCTGGGGCCAACGTCCTGACTTTC. It is translated as CSVERDTDSGANVLTF. The entire variable domain, with the rest obtained from reference TRBV29-1 and TRBJ2-6, is as follows: SAVISQKPSRDICQRGTSLTIQCQVDSQVTMMFWYRQQPGQSLTLIATANQGSEATYESGFVIDKFPISRPNLTFSTLTVSNMSPEDSSIYLCSVERDTDSGANVLTFGAGSRLTVL.

This clonotype was seen repeatedly, ten times or more. The chain couples TRBV12-3 or TRBV12-4 to TRBJ2-7; D gene uncertain. The ends were cut back, 0 bases at V and 5 bases at J, with 11 bases in the middle. There are 14 residues in the CDR3. The CDR3 loop reads CASSLAPGLDEQYF. Written as DNA, the CDR3 is TGTGCCAGCAGTTTAGCGCCAGGTCTGGACGAGCAGTACTTC.

This clonotype was found once. This may be a read error: a much more frequent sequence differs by one nucleotide. The J gene is TRBJ1-2, the V gene TRBV7-2; 7 bases map to TRBD1. CDR1 is SGHTA, CDR2 FQGNSA, per germline. This CDR3 has 15 residues. V dropped 2 bases and J dropped 6; count of bases not matched to a gene: 9. This chain's CDR3 is CASSLIGTVGDGYTF. Here the CDR3 DNA reads TGTGCCAGCAGCTTAATCGGGACAGTGGGGGATGGCTACACCTTC.

V usage is TRBV9 and J usage is TRBJ1-5; weak D call: TRBD1 (5 bases). CDR1 and CDR2 (germline): SGDLS, YYNGEE. This CDR3 is 14 amino acids long. The V gene lost 2 bases and the J gene lost 2 bases, with 8 bases spanning the gap. CDR3 protein: CASSVGGGNQPQHF. As DNA, the CDR3 is TGTGCCAGCAGCGTGGGGGGGGGCAATCAGCCCCAGCATTTT. The full variable domain, in which reference TRBV9 and TRBJ1-5 provide the parts outside the CDR3, is DSGVTQTPKHLITATGQRVTLRCSPRSGDLSVYWYQQSLDQGLQFLIQYYNGEERAKGNILERFSAQQFPDLHSELNLSSLELGDSALYFCASSVGGGNQPQHFGDGTRLSIL.

Remarks on this clonotype: The junction departs from the called germline gene at one end, perhaps through a read error. Here the CDR3 reads CASTLGETYEQYF. CDR3 coding DNA: TGTGCCAGCACCTTAGGAGAGACCTACGAGCAGTACTTC. This chain joins TRBV7-6 and TRBJ2-7; D not resolved. Germline lookup yields CDR1 SGHVS and CDR2 FNYEAQ. The CDR3 totals 13 residues.